This T cell receptor (beta chain) appears in the sequencing data of a study of T cells in localized non-small cell lung cancer. This clone was seen just once. Its antigen remains unidentified. The table came from immunoSEQ multiplex PCR; TCRdb's copy has only in-frame clones and leaves some out. The sample gives fewer than 30,000 clones, roughly four fifths of which show up once; 4% to 5.5% is in the top ten. Germline CDR1 reads PRHDT; CDR2 reads FYEKMQ (reference sequence). V dropped 5 bases and J dropped 3 bases, with 11 bases sitting between them. The CDR3 runs to 14 residues. Regarding the study as a whole: Uninvolved adjacent lung showed higher T cell clonality than tumor.

This chain joins TRBV13 and TRBJ2-4, with D unresolved. The sequences come from peripheral blood mononuclear cells, collected before any cancer treatment. The source is a man aged 40 to 70 with stage III lung adenocarcinoma. CDR3 protein: CASSLGRVKNIQYF. The CDR3 DNA sequence: TGTGCCAGCAGCCTTGGACGGGTCAAAAACATTCAGTACTTC.